One sample yielded the 25 T cell receptor beta chains listed below, sequenced in a study of early T cells in non-severe SARS-CoV-2 infection. TCRdb reanalysed the 5' RACE reads using MiXCR and keeps one entry per CDR3 protein. Counted here are 45,000 to 55,000 distinct CDR3 sequences, approximately 9.8% occurring once; the ten biggest clones make up about 8.6%. The sequencing input was whole blood. The source of these receptors is an adult who was a healthcare worker with PCR-confirmed SARS-CoV-2 infection or an uninfected control (not recorded which).

This clonotype occurred many times. The CDR3 is CASSPLDRMNTEAFF. The CDR3 region has the DNA TGTGCCAGCTCCCCGCTGGACAGGATGAACACTGAAGCTTTCTTT. The chain couples TRBV3-1 to TRBJ1-1, with 7 nucleotides matching TRBD1. CDR3 length: 15 amino acids. The germline V gene has CDR1 LGHDT and CDR2 YNNKEL (reference sequence). V was clipped by 8 bases and J by 0 bases; unmatched bases: 9.

This clonotype has at least ten counts. DNA for the CDR3: TGTGCCAGCAGCTTAGGAACTGGGGGCTCCTACAATGAGCAGTTCTTC. Translating gives CASSLGTGGSYNEQFF. The chain employs TRBV7-2 and TRBJ2-1, with D possibly being TRBD1 or TRBD2 (5 bases each). Per germline, CDR1 SGHTA and CDR2 FQGNSA. V dropped 1 base and J dropped 0 bases, with 10 bases sitting between them. This CDR3 region has 16 residues.

This clonotype was counted at least ten times. The chain joins TRBV12-3 or TRBV12-4 to TRBJ2-1, with D possibly called TRBD1 or TRBD2 (5 bases each). This CDR3 is built from 16 residues. V was shortened by 2 bases and J by 6 bases, with 17 bases between the two germline ends. CDR3 nucleotides: TGTGCCAGCAGTTTACCGGACACTAGACCCACCAATGAGCAGTTCTTC. This encodes CASSLPDTRPTNEQFF.

This clonotype was seen ten or more times. The chain links TRBV27 to TRBJ2-1; 7 bases line up with TRBD1. Trimming took 2 bases from V and 7 from J; bases not matched to a gene: 11. The CDR3 sequence is 16 residues long. In germline, CDR1 is MNHEY, CDR2 SMNVEV (reference sequence). CDR3 nucleotide sequence: TGTGCCAGCAGTTTACTAAACAGGGGAATAGAGAATGAGCAGTTCTTC. As protein: CASSLLNRGIENEQFF.

This clonotype has just a few counts. The chain is built from TRBV4-2 and TRBJ2-7, with TRBD1 identical over 10 bases. Germline trimming cut 3 bases from V and 2 bases from J; bases unmatched to any gene: 1. The length of the CDR3 is 14 residues. Germline CDR1 and CDR2: LGHNA and YNFKEQ. The CDR3 protein is CASSHGTGAYEQYF. In nucleotides, the CDR3 is TGTGCCAGCAGCCACGGGACAGGGGCCTACGAGCAGTACTTC.

At least ten counts were recorded for this clonotype. This chain connects TRBV20-1 to TRBJ2-3; D gene uncertain. Looked up from germline, CDR1 is DFQATT and CDR2 is SNEGSKA (reference sequence). The CDR3 loop spans 11 amino acids. With 7 bases removed from V and 2 bases from J, the gap between germline ends came to 7 bases. The CDR3: CSVNPTDTQYF. As DNA, the CDR3 is TGCAGTGTCAATCCCACAGATACGCAGTATTTT.

This clonotype appeared many times. The chain links TRBV19 to TRBJ2-3, with TRBD1 matching over 8 bases. This CDR3 comprises 16 residues. V lost 1 base, J lost 3 bases, and 6 bases stayed unmatched. The germline V gene encodes CDR1 LNHDA and CDR2 SQIVND (reference sequence). CDR3 protein: CASSIGPGGGTDTQYF. DNA of the CDR3: TGTGCCAGTAGTATAGGGCCAGGGGGCGGAACAGATACGCAGTATTTT.

This clonotype has more than one count but fewer than ten. J is TRBJ2-2 and V is TRBV11-2; the D is unclear. Germline V lookup: CDR1 SGHAT, CDR2 FQNNGV. Deletions cut 5 bases from V and 2 bases from J, with 6 bases between. This CDR3 region has 13 residues. The CDR3 sequence: CASSSQNTGELFF. Here the CDR3 DNA reads TGTGCCAGCAGCAGCCAAAACACCGGGGAGCTGTTTTTT.

This clonotype was seen repeatedly, ten times or more. J is TRBJ1-1 and V is TRBV2; the D gene is possibly TRBD1 (5 bases). Germline CDR1 reads SNHLY; CDR2 reads FYNNEI. The CDR3 has 12 amino acids. V lost 4 bases and J lost 8, with 11 bases in between. CDR3 amino acids: CASSVRTSEAFF. The CDR3, as DNA: TGTGCCAGCAGTGTTAGGACATCCGAAGCTTTCTTT.

This clonotype was counted a few times. The chain combines TRBV24-1 with TRBJ2-1, with 9 nucleotides matching TRBD1. Germline CDR1 KGHDR, CDR2 SFDVKD. The CDR3 extends over 14 amino acids. The junction had 5 bases not matched to a gene; V was cut back by 7 bases and J by 5 bases. CDR3 in DNA: TGTGCCACCAGAGGGACAGGGTACAACAATGAGCAGTTCTTC. Protein sequence: CATRGTGYNNEQFF.

The rearrangement joins TRBV7-9 to TRBJ2-5; no clear D. There are 12 residues in the CDR3. Trimming shortened V by 0 bases and J by 6 bases, and 5 bases separated the two germline ends. From germline, CDR1 is SEHNR and CDR2 FQNEAQ (reference sequence). CDR3 sequence: CASSLAEKTQYF. CDR3 nucleotides: TGTGCCAGCAGCTTAGCCGAGAAGACCCAGTACTTC.

The chain recombines TRBV5-1 with TRBJ2-5; TRBD2 matches 11 bases. CDR3 size: 15 residues. The trim removed 0 bases at V and 4 bases at J, leaving 2 bases unmatched. Germline V lookup: CDR1 SGHRS, CDR2 YFSETQ. The CDR3 is CASSLGSGRGETQYF. The CDR3 nucleotides are TGCGCCAGCAGCTTGGGTAGCGGGAGGGGAGAGACCCAGTACTTC.

This sequence joins TRBV12-2 and TRBJ2-1; the table's D gene call, TRBD2, was not cross checked with the DNA. TRBV12-2 is annotated as a pseudogene. The CDR3 is 15 amino acids. In DNA, the CDR3 is TGTGCAAGTCGCTCGTGGGAACTAGCGGGATACGAGCAGTTCTTC. This gives the protein CASRSWELAGYEQFF.

The V call is TRBV9, the J call TRBJ2-5; D remains unclear. CDR1 and CDR2 from the germline V gene are SGDLS and YYNGEE. The V gene lost 0 bases and the J gene lost 4 bases, with 7 bases spanning the gap. This CDR3 has 13 residues. The CDR3 DNA is TGTGCCAGCAGCGTAGGCGCCGGAGAGACCCAGTACTTC. It translates to CASSVGAGETQYF.

This clonotype was observed at least ten times. The chain is built from TRBV29-1 and TRBJ2-7; D is undetermined. This CDR3 is 12 amino acids long. The germline V and J ends were trimmed by 3 bases and 2 bases, with 8 bases remaining between them. The germline V gene encodes CDR1 SQVTM and CDR2 ANQGSEA. CDR3 DNA sequence: TGCAGCGTTGACAGTGGGACCTACGAGCAGTACTTC. This translates into CSVDSGTYEQYF.

This clonotype has a count of ten or more. The rearrangement links TRBV20-1 to TRBJ2-2; TRBD2 aligns across 7 bases. V gave up 6 bases and J gave up 6 bases; unmatched junction bases: 10. CDR1 and CDR2 from the germline V gene are DFQATT and SNEGSKA (reference sequence). This CDR3 comprises 14 residues. The CDR3 DNA follows: TGCAGTGCCCGCCTTCGCGGGAGCCCCGGGGAGCTGTTTTTT. Translating it yields CSARLRGSPGELFF.

This clonotype was observed many times. The chain carries TRBV12-3 or TRBV12-4 and TRBJ2-7, with 10 nucleotides matching TRBD2. J gave up 7 bases and V 2 bases, and 5 bases lay outside the gene matches. The CDR3 length is 14 residues. This chain's CDR3 is CASSLWLAGVEQYF. The CDR3 nucleotides read TGTGCCAGCAGTTTATGGCTAGCGGGAGTTGAGCAGTACTTC.

This clonotype was observed a few times. The chain has TRBV4-2 and TRBJ1-2; 7 nucleotides agree with TRBD1. This CDR3 region has 15 residues. In germline, CDR1 is LGHNA, CDR2 YNFKEQ. Trimming cost V 2 bases and J 4 bases; bases outside gene matches: 7. CDR3: CASSQPGQQLYGYTF. CDR3 coding DNA: TGTGCCAGCAGCCAACCGGGACAGCAGCTCTATGGCTACACCTTC.

This clonotype occurred a few times. For the CDR3, the DNA is TGTGCCAGCAGCCAGACGGGACTAGCGGGAGTAGATACGCAGTATTTT. Translating gives CASSQTGLAGVDTQYF. The chain joins TRBV3-1 to TRBJ2-3; 14 bases map to TRBD2. Germline assignment: CDR1 LGHDT and CDR2 YNNKEL (reference sequence). The CDR3 is 16 amino acids. V trimming: 3 bases; J trimming: 5 bases; junction bases outside the gene matches: 4.

This clonotype was detected ten times or more. The chain links TRBV20-1 to TRBJ1-6, with D unresolved. Trimming stripped 3 bases from V and 7 bases from J, with 16 bases between. CDR1 DFQATT and CDR2 SNEGSKA come from the germline V gene (reference sequence). CDR3 length: 15 residues. The CDR3 region is CSARSTNFENSPLHF. In DNA, the CDR3 is TGCAGTGCTAGGTCCACGAACTTTGAGAATTCACCCCTCCACTTT.

This clonotype was detected ten times or more. The chain recombines TRBV28 with TRBJ2-1, with 8 bases matching TRBD2. CDR1 is MDHEN, CDR2 SYDVKM, per germline. With 4 bases clipped from V and 6 bases from J, the junction kept 5 bases outside the gene matches. CDR3 size: 14 residues. CDR3 in DNA: TGTGCCAGCAGTTATAGCGGGACTTTCAATGAGCAGTTCTTC. Encoded protein: CASSYSGTFNEQFF.

The V gene is TRBV6-5, the J gene TRBJ1-1; no firm D call. The CDR3 runs to 12 residues. The V and J ends lost 6 bases and 4 bases respectively, with 9 bases between them. Germline CDR1 and CDR2: MNHEY and SVGAGI. The CDR3 loop reads CASRAGITEAFF. CDR3 DNA: TGTGCCAGCAGGGCCGGAATCACTGAAGCTTTCTTT.

This clonotype was observed a handful of times. V is TRBV6-5 and J is TRBJ2-7; 8 positions match TRBD1. CDR1 and CDR2 (germline): MNHEY, SVGAGI. This CDR3 is built from 13 residues. V lost 6 bases, J lost 6 bases, and 7 bases stayed unmatched. The CDR3: CASSTRTGFEQYF. The CDR3 DNA sequence: TGTGCCAGCAGCACCCGGACAGGGTTCGAGCAGTACTTC.

There are a few counts of this clonotype. J is TRBJ2-4 and V is TRBV5-5; D may be TRBD1 (6 bases). V lost 1 base, J lost 4 bases, and 9 bases lay in between. This CDR3 is 14 amino acids long. Germline CDR1 is SGHKS and CDR2 is YYEKEE (reference sequence). This CDR3 reads CASSLTGTKNIQYF. CDR3 sequence (DNA): TGTGCCAGCAGCTTGACAGGGACGAAAAACATTCAGTACTTC.

This clonotype occurred many times. CDR3 loop: CATSDPTGGHGNEQFF. The CDR3 DNA reads as TGTGCCACCAGTGACCCGACAGGGGGCCATGGGAATGAGCAGTTCTTC. V usage is TRBV24-1 and J usage is TRBJ2-1; the match to TRBD1 covers 10 bases. The length of the CDR3 is 16 residues. J was trimmed by 7 bases and V by 4 bases; bases with no gene match: 9. Germline CDR1 reads KGHDR; CDR2 reads SFDVKD.